This is a list of T cell receptor beta chains from one sample in a study of cytotoxic CD8 clonotypes in ibrutinib-treated CLL. Method: immunoSEQ multiplex PCR; TCRdb's copy keeps in-frame clones and lacks some. The data contain tens of thousands of clones, around 74% of them singletons. The material sequenced was PBMCs, taken at disease progression, from a patient treated with ibrutinib. These receptors originate from a human donor with chronic lymphocytic leukemia. Each CDR3 is given with its conserved first and last residue. A D gene is named only where the DNA matches it firmly. The listing skips clone size in some rows; elsewhere it reads once, few, many or a size class.

.	TRBJ2-5	TRBV7-2	TRBD2	CASSLAGGQETQYF	TGTGCCAGCAGCTTAGCGGGGGGGCAAGAGACCCAGTACTTC
.	TRBJ2-5	TRBV29-1	.	CSVGSREETQYF	TGCAGCGTTGGCTCTAGGGAAGAGACCCAGTACTTC
.	TRBJ1-6	TRBV27	.	CASSLARKGNSPLHF	TGTGCCAGCAGTTTAGCCAGAAAGGGGAATTCACCCCTCCACTTT
.	TRBJ2-7	TRBV5-6	.	CASSWPASAPYEQYF	TGTGCCAGCAGCTGGCCAGCTAGCGCACCCTACGAGCAGTACTTC
.	TRBJ2-5	TRBV6-6	.	CASSYGRETQYF	TGTGCCAGCAGTTACGGGAGAGAGACCCAGTACTTC
.	TRBJ2-7	TRBV13	TRBD1	CASSSGTDRGNEQYF	TGTGCCAGCAGCTCTGGTACGGACAGGGGCAACGAGCAGTACTTC
.	TRBJ1-1	TRBV30	.	CAWSVNTEAFF	TGTGCCTGGAGTGTAAACACTGAAGCTTTCTTT
.	TRBJ2-1	TRBV5-1	TRBD1	CASSFLGQGPEQFF	TGCGCCAGCAGCTTTCTAGGACAGGGGCCTGAGCAGTTCTTC
.	TRBJ1-5	TRBV10-3	.	CAISSTGTNQPQHF	TGTGCCATCAGCTCGACGGGAACCAATCAGCCCCAGCATTTT
.	TRBJ2-7	TRBV5-4	TRBD1	CASSLPDRVMHEQYF	TGTGCCAGCAGCTTGCCGGACAGGGTAATGCACGAGCAGTACTTC
few	TRBJ2-2	TRBV6-1	TRBD1	CASRYRGRDTGELFF	TGTGCCAGCAGGTACAGGGGGCGCGACACCGGGGAGCTGTTTTTT
.	TRBJ1-4	TRBV5-6	.	CASSSKGLAHDEKLFF	TGTGCCAGCAGCAGCAAGGGCCTTGCGCACGATGAAAAACTGTTTTTT
few	TRBJ1-6	TRBV19	.	CASSVPGSGLHF	TGTGCCAGTAGTGTCCCCGGGTCCGGCCTCCACTTT
.	TRBJ1-2	TRBV19	TRBD1	CASSHTGGLYGYTF	TGTGCCAGTAGTCATACAGGGGGTCTCTATGGCTACACCTTC
.	TRBJ2-7	TRBV7-2	.	CASSLSGSYEQYF	TGTGCCAGCAGCTTAAGCGGTTCCTACGAGCAGTACTTC
.	TRBJ2-7	TRBV9	.	CASSVGGGEQYF	TGTGCCAGCAGCGTAGGTGGGGGCGAGCAGTACTTC
once	TRBJ2-7	TRBV15	TRBD2	CATSRDPPQRGGYEQYF	TGTGCCACCAGCAGAGATCCTCCCCAGCGGGGGGGCTACGAGCAGTACTTC
.	TRBJ1-1	TRBV5-4	.	CASSLGEFNTEAFF	TGTGCCAGCAGCTTGGGGGAGTTTAACACTGAAGCTTTCTTT
.	TRBJ1-2	TRBV27	.	CASSLSPGRIYGYTF	TGTGCCAGCAGTTTGAGCCCGGGACGGATCTATGGCTACACCTTC
.	TRBJ2-7	TRBV5-1	.	CASSLEWQGSSYEQYF	TGCGCCAGCAGCTTGGAATGGCAGGGGTCTTCCTACGAGCAGTACTTC
few	TRBJ2-7	TRBV5-1	TRBD1	CASSLEDRGEQYF	TGCGCCAGCAGCTTGGAAGACAGGGGGGAGCAGTACTTC
.	TRBJ2-7	TRBV7-9	.	CASSTGHYEQYF	TGTGCCAGCAGTACAGGGCACTACGAGCAGTACTTC
.	TRBJ2-7	TRBV4-2	.	CASSPTPYTNEQYF	TGTGCCAGCAGCCCGACCCCATACACGAACGAGCAGTACTTC
few	TRBJ1-1	TRBV7-9	.	CASSSDSMNTEAFF	TGTGCCAGCAGCTCGGACAGCATGAACACTGAAGCTTTCTTT
.	TRBJ1-4	TRBV5-1	.	CASSDSRNEKLFF	TGCGCCAGCTCGGACAGTAGGAATGAAAAACTGTTTTTT
.	TRBJ1-2	TRBV4-1	.	CASSQVGTGFGYTF	TGCGCCAGCAGCCAAGTAGGGACTGGCTTTGGCTACACCTTC
.	TRBJ2-2	TRBV5-4	.	CASSLEGRGITGELFF	TGTGCCAGCAGCTTGGAGGGCCGAGGGATCACCGGGGAGCTGTTTTTT
.	TRBJ1-5	TRBV9	.	CASSVGDQPQHF	TGTGCCAGCAGCGTAGGGGATCAGCCCCAGCATTTT
.	TRBJ1-5	TRBV2	.	CASSRDPSYQPQHF	TGTGCCAGCAGCCGGGACCCTTCATATCAGCCCCAGCATTTT
.	TRBJ2-6	TRBV6-5	.	CASSYSGNVLTF	TGTGCCAGCAGTTACTCGGGCAACGTCCTGACTTTC
.	TRBJ2-7	TRBV5-4	TRBD1	CASSFVGTGGSEQYF	TGTGCCAGCAGCTTCGTGGGAACAGGGGGAAGCGAGCAGTACTTC
few	TRBJ2-7	TRBV5-1	TRBD1	CASSFDRDHEQYF	TGCGCCAGCAGCTTTGACAGGGACCACGAGCAGTACTTC
once	TRBJ1-1	TRBV19	.	CASTALSGAEAFF	TGTGCCAGTACCGCCTTGTCAGGCGCTGAAGCTTTCTTT
.	TRBJ1-6	TRBV7-6	.	CASSLTTDYNSPLHF	TGTGCCAGCAGCTTAACGACAGATTACAATTCACCCCTCCACTTT
.	TRBJ2-3	TRBV7-8	.	CASSIGTASDTQYF	TGTGCCAGCAGCATTGGGACCGCCTCAGATACGCAGTATTTT
.	TRBJ1-2	TRBV5-6	.	CASSLDGYGYTF	TGTGCCAGCAGCCTGGACGGGTATGGCTACACCTTC
.	TRBJ2-1	TRBV7-2	.	CASSLDSQGFYNEQFF	TGTGCCAGCAGCCTAGACAGTCAAGGGTTTTACAATGAGCAGTTCTTC
.	TRBJ2-2	TRBV19	.	CASRRTRQSGELFF	TGTGCCAGTAGAAGGACACGCCAGTCGGGGGAGCTGTTTTTT
.	TRBJ1-2	TRBV7-6	.	CASSLEMKGDRNYGYTF	TGTGCCAGCAGCTTAGAAATGAAGGGTGATAGGAACTATGGCTACACCTTC
.	TRBJ1-1	TRBV9	TRBD1	CASSERQGYTEAFF	TGTGCCAGCAGCGAAAGACAGGGGTACACTGAAGCTTTCTTT
.	TRBJ2-5	TRBV5-6	.	CASSLVGRGETQYF	TGTGCCAGCAGCTTGGTAGGGCGGGGAGAGACCCAGTACTTC
.	TRBJ1-2	TRBV6-1	TRBD1	CASRESGTGINYGYTF	TGTGCCAGCAGGGAATCCGGGACAGGGATCAACTATGGCTACACCTTC
.	TRBJ1-3	TRBV9	.	CASSPFGSGNTIYF	TGTGCCAGCAGCCCCTTCGGATCTGGAAACACCATATATTTT
few	TRBJ1-1	TRBV5-6	.	CASSLRGAEAFF	TGTGCCAGCAGCTTAAGGGGGGCTGAAGCTTTCTTT
.	TRBJ1-4	TRBV5-4	.	CASSLEGTLGEKLFF	TGTGCCAGCAGCTTGGAGGGGACCTTGGGAGAAAAACTGTTTTTT
.	TRBJ2-7	TRBV4-1	.	CASSQEGWQGYEQYF	TGCGCCAGCAGCCAAGAGGGATGGCAGGGGTACGAGCAGTACTTC
.	TRBJ1-1	TRBV7-9	.	CASSLPVGEAFF	TGTGCCAGCAGCTTACCCGTTGGTGAAGCTTTCTTT
.	TRBJ2-7	TRBV2	.	CASILSPGENYEQYF	TGTGCCAGCATCCTATCCCCAGGGGAGAACTACGAGCAGTACTTC
.	TRBJ1-1	TRBV29-1	TRBD1	CSVVTGENTEAFF	TGCAGCGTTGTAACAGGGGAGAACACTGAAGCTTTCTTT
once	TRBJ2-2	TRBV2	TRBD1	CASTRQGGNGELFF	TGTGCCAGCACCAGACAGGGGGGGAACGGGGAGCTGTTTTTT